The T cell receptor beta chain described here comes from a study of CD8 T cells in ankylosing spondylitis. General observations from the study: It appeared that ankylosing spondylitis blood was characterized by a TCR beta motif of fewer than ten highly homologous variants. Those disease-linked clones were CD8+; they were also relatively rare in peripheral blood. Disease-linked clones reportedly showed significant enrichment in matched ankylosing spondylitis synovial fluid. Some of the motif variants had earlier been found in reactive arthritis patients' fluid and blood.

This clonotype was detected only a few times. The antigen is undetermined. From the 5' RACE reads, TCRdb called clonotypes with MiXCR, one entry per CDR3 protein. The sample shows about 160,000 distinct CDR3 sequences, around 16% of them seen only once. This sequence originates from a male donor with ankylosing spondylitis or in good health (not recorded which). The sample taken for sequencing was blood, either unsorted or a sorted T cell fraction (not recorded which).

DNA for the CDR3: TGTGCCAGCAGCCTTTTAACCGTTAGCGGGAGGAACACCGGGGAGCTGTTTTTT. It encodes CASSLLTVSGRNTGELFF. The rearrangement links TRBV27 to TRBJ2-2, with 9 bases lining up with TRBD2. This CDR3 has 18 residues. The V segment lost 6 bases and the J segment 1 base; nucleotides outside the gene matches: 12. Germline assignment: CDR1 MNHEY and CDR2 SMNVEV (reference sequence).